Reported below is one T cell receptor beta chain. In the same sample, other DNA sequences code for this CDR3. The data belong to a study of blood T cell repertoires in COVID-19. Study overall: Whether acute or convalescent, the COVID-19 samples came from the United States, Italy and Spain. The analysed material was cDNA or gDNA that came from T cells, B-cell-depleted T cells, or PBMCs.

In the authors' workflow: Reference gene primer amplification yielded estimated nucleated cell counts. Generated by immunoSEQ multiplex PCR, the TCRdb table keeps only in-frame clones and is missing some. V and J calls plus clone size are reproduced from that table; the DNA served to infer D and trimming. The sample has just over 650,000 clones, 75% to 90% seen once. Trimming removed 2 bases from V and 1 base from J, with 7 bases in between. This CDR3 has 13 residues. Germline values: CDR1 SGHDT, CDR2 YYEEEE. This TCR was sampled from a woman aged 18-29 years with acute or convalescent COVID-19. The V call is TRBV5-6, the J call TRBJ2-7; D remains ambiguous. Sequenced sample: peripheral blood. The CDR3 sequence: CASSLGRSYEQYF. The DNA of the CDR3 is TGTGCCAGCAGCTTAGGCAGGTCCTACGAGCAGTACTTC.